This entry is about one T cell receptor (beta chain). Some clones are missing from TCRdb's copy, which holds only in-frame ones; the method was immunoSEQ multiplex PCR. The sample carries about 14,000 clones, more than 75% recorded once. Documented time point: after neoadjuvant nivolumab, at surgical resection. The sample belongs to a study of neoadjuvant anti-PD-1 for oral cavity cancer. The CDR3 is made up of 15 amino acids. With 4 bases clipped from V and 9 bases from J, the junction kept 12 bases outside the gene matches. Germline CDR1 and CDR2: SGHNT and YYREEE (reference sequence). The sequencing here drew on PBMCs, taken after nivolumab (anti-PD-1) treatment. This chain uses TRBV5-4 with TRBJ2-1; 8 bases map to TRBD1. This TCR derives from a person aged 40-85 years with oral cavity squamous cell carcinoma. CDR3 region: CASSRPGTGLGEQFF. CDR3 bases: TGTGCCAGCAGCCGTCCCGGGACAGGCCTCGGTGAGCAGTTCTTC.